A selection of T cell receptor beta chains follows, all from one sample in a study of cytomegalovirus exposure and HLA in healthy donors. Only in-frame clones appear in the TCRdb table, and some are missing; sequencing was by immunoSEQ multiplex PCR. The sample records approximately 140,000 clones, roughly 78% being singletons. The sample was PBMCs. The receptor source for this set is a man younger than 30 in good health and CMV-seropositive. Both conserved end residues are part of each CDR3. D genes are given only for firm matches. The listing skips clone size in some rows; elsewhere it reads once, few, many or a size class.

cdr3_aa,cdr3_nt,v_call,d_call,clone_size,j_call
CASSYSLAGQETQYF,TGTGCCAGCAGTTACAGCCTAGCGGGCCAAGAGACCCAGTACTTC,TRBV6-6,TRBD2,NA,TRBJ2-5
CASSSGDLQAKNIQYF,TGCGCCAGCAGCTCAGGGGACCTCCAGGCCAAAAACATTCAGTACTTC,TRBV5-1,NA,NA,TRBJ2-4
CASTVLAGESF,TGTGCCAGCACGGTTCTAGCGGGAGAGTCTTTT,TRBV27,TRBD2,few,TRBJ2-3
CASSLGQIYGYTF,TGTGCCAGCAGCTTAGGGCAGATCTATGGCTACACCTTC,TRBV7-8,NA,NA,TRBJ1-2
CSVAVNQNQPQHF,TGCAGCGTTGCTGTAAACCAGAATCAGCCCCAGCATTTT,TRBV29-1,NA,NA,TRBJ1-5
CASNLGRISGNTEAFF,TGTGCCAGCAACCTGGGAAGGATAAGCGGGAACACTGAAGCTTTCTTT,TRBV6-6,NA,NA,TRBJ1-1
CASSAPLSGRAYKNTGELFF,TGTGCCAGCAGCGCCCCCTTGAGCGGGAGGGCCTACAAGAACACCGGGGAGCTGTTTTTT,TRBV9,TRBD2,NA,TRBJ2-2
CASSFLDTQYF,TGTGCCAGCAGCTTCCTAGATACGCAGTATTTT,TRBV5-5,NA,NA,TRBJ2-3
CASSVASSGNTIYF,TGTGCCAGCAGCGTAGCCAGTTCCGGAAACACCATATATTTT,TRBV9,NA,NA,TRBJ1-3
CASSSQGWYEQYF,TGTGCCAGCAGTTCTCAGGGGTGGTACGAGCAGTACTTC,TRBV28,NA,once,TRBJ2-7
CASSYSASYEQYF,TGTGCCAGCAGTTACTCGGCCTCCTACGAGCAGTACTTC,TRBV6-5,NA,NA,TRBJ2-7
CASSPISGTGGYEQYF,TGTGCCAGCAGCCCAATTTCCGGGACAGGGGGCTACGAGCAGTACTTC,TRBV6-6,TRBD1,NA,TRBJ2-7
CASSPRRASGTYEQYF,TGTGCCAGCAGTCCCCGGCGGGCTAGCGGGACCTACGAGCAGTACTTC,TRBV28,TRBD2,once,TRBJ2-7
CASSLLTGPTGELFF,TGTGCCAGCAGCTTGTTGACAGGTCCCACCGGGGAGCTGTTTTTT,TRBV5-4,NA,once,TRBJ2-2